The table lists the clone carrying this T cell receptor beta chain with many counts. Its antigen is undetermined. This entry belongs to a study of naive and memory T cell subsets. The study's findings and limits: Between naive and memory subsets, TCR abundance power law exponents differed. From naive to CM, EM and EMRA, diversity decreased and Gini increased. Naive repertoires, especially CD8, held a few larger clonotypes, possibly memory cells re-expressing CD45RA.

The CDR3 has 13 amino acids. CDR1 and CDR2 (germline): SGHKS, YYEKEE (reference sequence). Trimming removed 3 bases from V and 4 bases from J, with 9 bases in between. Four subsets defined by CD45RA and CD27 were sorted after CD3, CD4, CD8 and live/dead staining. Two oligonucleotides, mixed equimolar, formed the beta constant-region primer covering TRBC1 and TRBC2. Nested alpha and beta constant-region primers with the SP2 primer drove four PCR rounds on ligated cDNA. A 12-nucleotide UMI and the SP2 primer were added to the cDNA 3' end by oligonucleotide ligation. TCRdb fed the UMI-ligation and nested PCR reads into MiXCR, producing one record per CDR3 protein. This sample yields tens of thousands of distinct CDR3 sequences, of which around 11% are seen a single time; roughly 0.13% belongs to the top ten.

The V call is TRBV5-5, the J call TRBJ2-3, with TRBD2 as a possible D gene (6 bases). The sample was naive CD4+ T cells from blood. This clonotype was obtained from a human donor in good health. The CDR3 coding sequence is TGTGCCAGCAGCTACCCTAGCGCAGATACGCAGTATTTT. Its protein product is CASSYPSADTQYF.